This paragraph covers one T cell receptor beta chain sequence. Trimming left V 11 bases short and J 0 bases short, with 22 bases between. Germline values: CDR1 SGHNT, CDR2 YENEEA. The CDR3 is made up of 16 amino acids. The data stem from a study of T cell changes during pregnancy in multiple sclerosis. Clones were read by immunoSEQ multiplex PCR, and TCRdb kept only the in-frame ones, dropping some. Counted here are 90,000 to 120,000 clones, roughly 90% occurring once; the ten biggest clones make up around 0.8%. The clonotype originates from a female donor in good health, enrolled as a control in a pregnancy study. The sequencing used peripheral blood, collected in the third trimester of pregnancy. The rearrangement joins TRBV11-3 to TRBJ2-5; tentatively, D is TRBD1 (5 bases). This chain's CDR3 is CAGVSIRVPNQETQYF. CDR3 nucleotide sequence: TGTGCCGGGGTCTCAATCAGGGTCCCGAACCAAGAGACCCAGTACTTC. Drawing the rest from reference TRBV11-3 and TRBJ2-5, the complete variable domain is EAGVVQSPRYKIIEKKQPVAFWCNPISGHNTLYWYLQNLGQGPELLIRYENEEAVDDSQLPKDRFSAERLKGVDSTLKIQPAELGDSAVYLCAGVSIRVPNQETQYFGPGTRLLVL.